What follows is one TCR beta chain and its context. The data derive from a study of blood T cell repertoires in COVID-19. Background on the study: COVID-19 samples collected from the United States, Italy and Spain covered acute and convalescent phases.

Profiled with immunoSEQ multiplex PCR; TCRdb holds only in-frame clones, not every one. Here the sample spans around 270,000 clones, 84% being singletons. The ends were cut back, 6 bases at V and 6 bases at J, with 12 bases in the middle. Germline loops: CDR1 MDHEN, CDR2 SYDVKM. The CDR3 spans 12 residues. The receptor's source is a man aged 60 to 75 with acute or convalescent COVID-19. The chain recombines TRBV28 with TRBJ2-7, with D uncertain. Sequenced input: peripheral blood. The CDR3 DNA sequence: TGTGCCAGCAGCCGCGACTTCATCGAGCAGTACTTC. It codes for CASSRDFIEQYF.